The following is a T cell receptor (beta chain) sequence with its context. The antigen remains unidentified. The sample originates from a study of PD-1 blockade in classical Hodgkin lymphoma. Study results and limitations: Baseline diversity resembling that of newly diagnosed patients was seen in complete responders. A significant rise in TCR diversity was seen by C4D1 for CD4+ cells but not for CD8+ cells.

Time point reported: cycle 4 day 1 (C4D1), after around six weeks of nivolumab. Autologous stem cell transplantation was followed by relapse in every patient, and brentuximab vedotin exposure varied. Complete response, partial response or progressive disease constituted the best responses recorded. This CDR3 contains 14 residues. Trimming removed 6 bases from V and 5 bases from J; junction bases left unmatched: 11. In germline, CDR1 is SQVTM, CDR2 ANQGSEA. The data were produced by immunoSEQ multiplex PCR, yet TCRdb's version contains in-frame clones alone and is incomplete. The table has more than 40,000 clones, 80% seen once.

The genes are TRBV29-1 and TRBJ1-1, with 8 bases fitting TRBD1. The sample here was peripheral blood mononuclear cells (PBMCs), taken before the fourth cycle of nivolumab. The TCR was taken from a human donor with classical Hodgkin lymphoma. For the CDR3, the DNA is TGCAGCGTAGCGACAGGGGCAGGAAGGACTGAAGCTTTCTTT. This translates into CSVATGAGRTEAFF.